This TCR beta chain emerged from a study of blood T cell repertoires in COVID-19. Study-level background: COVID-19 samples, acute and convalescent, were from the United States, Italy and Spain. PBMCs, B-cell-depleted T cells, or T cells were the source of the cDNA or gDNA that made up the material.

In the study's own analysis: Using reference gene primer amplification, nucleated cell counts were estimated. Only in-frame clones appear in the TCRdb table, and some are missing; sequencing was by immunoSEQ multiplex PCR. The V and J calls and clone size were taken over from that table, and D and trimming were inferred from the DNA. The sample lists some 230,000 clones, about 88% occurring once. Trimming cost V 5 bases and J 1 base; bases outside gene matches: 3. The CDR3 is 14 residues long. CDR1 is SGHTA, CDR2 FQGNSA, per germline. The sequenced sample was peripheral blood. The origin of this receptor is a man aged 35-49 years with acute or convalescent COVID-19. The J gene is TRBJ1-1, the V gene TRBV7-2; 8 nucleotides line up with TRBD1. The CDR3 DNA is TGTGCCAGCAGCCCCAGGGGGCAGAACACTGAAGCTTTCTTT. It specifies CASSPRGQNTEAFF.